Shown below are 6 T cell receptor beta chains from a single sample sequenced in a study of shared T cell receptors in the human thymus. Only in-frame clones appear in the TCRdb table, and some are missing; sequencing was by immunoSEQ multiplex PCR. The sample holds hundreds of thousands of clones, around 87% seen once. This sample was shared with a second study, whose subject was human thymus T cells.

Sequenced: thymocytes. These receptors all stem from a boy under two years old with a congenital heart defect.

The chain's CDR3 is CASSLRPGNYEQYF. CDR3 DNA sequence: TGTGCCAGCAGCTTACGGCCAGGGAACTACGAGCAGTACTTC. The chain employs TRBV7-2 and TRBJ2-7; D may be TRBD1 (5 bases). V was trimmed by 2 bases and J by 3 bases, leaving 11 bases between them. CDR3 length: 14 amino acids. CDR1 and CDR2 (germline): SGHTA, FQGNSA. The whole variable domain, remainder taken from reference TRBV7-2 and TRBJ2-7, is GAGVSQSPSNKVTEKGKDVELRCDPISGHTALYWYRQSLGQGLEFLIYFQGNSAPDKSGLPSDRFSAERTGGSVSTLTIQRTQQEDSAVYLCASSLRPGNYEQYFGPGTRLTVT.

V usage is TRBV5-4 and J usage is TRBJ1-2; D gene uncertain. The CDR3 is made up of 14 amino acids. V lost 0 bases and J lost 6, with 12 bases in between. The V gene's germline CDR1 is SGHNT and CDR2 YYREEE (reference sequence). The CDR3 protein is CASSLVGEIDGYTF. CDR3 in DNA: TGTGCCAGCAGCTTGGTCGGGGAGATCGATGGCTACACCTTC.

This clone appeared once. The chain joins TRBV27 to TRBJ2-5; 8 bases line up with TRBD1. V gave up 5 bases and J gave up 3 bases; unmatched junction bases: 11. The V gene's germline CDR1 is MNHEY and CDR2 SMNVEV (reference sequence). There are 16 residues in the CDR3. For the CDR3, the DNA is TGTGCCAGCAGTCCAACGGACAGGGAAAGGAAAGAGACCCAGTACTTC. Translation gives CASSPTDRERKETQYF.

Comments on this clone: Other DNA variants within this sample encode the same CDR3. The V gene is TRBV5-6, the J gene TRBJ1-5; perhaps TRBD1 as D (5 bases). Looked up from germline, CDR1 is SGHDT and CDR2 is YYEEEE. This CDR3 contains 13 residues. The V end lost 1 base, the J end lost 4 bases, and 6 bases lay between the germline ends. The CDR3 DNA is TGTGCCAGCAGCTTGAACAGGAATCAGCCCCAGCATTTT. This codes for CASSLNRNQPQHF.

This chain joins TRBV29-1 and TRBJ2-7; D is possibly TRBD1 (6 bases). The CDR3 sequence is 15 residues long. In germline, CDR1 is SQVTM, CDR2 ANQGSEA. V was trimmed by 0 bases and J by 2 bases, leaving 14 bases between them. The CDR3 spells CSVEEVGHTTYEQYF. CDR3 bases: TGCAGCGTTGAAGAAGTGGGACACACTACCTACGAGCAGTACTTC.

This clone appeared a few times. This chain links TRBV4-3 with TRBJ2-1; TRBD2 aligns across 10 bases. Germline V gene sequence: CDR1 LGHNA, CDR2 YSLEER. The CDR3 is 22 amino acids. V lost 3 bases to trimming and J lost 0 bases; unmatched junction nucleotides: 20. CDR3: CASSQNRSGTSDPRSSYNEQFF. The CDR3 DNA reads as TGCGCCAGCAGCCAGAATAGGTCCGGGACTAGCGACCCGAGGAGCTCCTACAATGAGCAGTTCTTC.